The 18 T cell receptor beta chains below come from one sample, sequenced in a study of T-cell reconstitution after alpha-beta-depleted transplantation in children listed by TCRdb under 2016. The library was made by PCR. Sequencing used an Illumina HiSeq 2500. TCR libraries were prepared with molecular barcoding, using unique molecular identifiers to normalize TCRbeta repertoire quantification. TCRdb reprocessing: public reads trimmed at Q25 with fastp, clones called with MiXCR, in-frame beta chains kept. Each CDR3 protein appears once, grouped with its most common genes and DNA. The sample profile shows some 250,000 distinct CDR3 sequences; about 11% of them were found once. The ten largest make up around 2.5% of the sample. The specimen comprised PBMCs from the stem cell graft donor, sampled from the stem cell graft. These receptors were collected from a human donor who donated a stem cell graft to a child with acute lymphoblastic leukemia.

This clonotype was counted many times. V usage is TRBV28 and J usage is TRBJ2-7; no definite D call. The length of the CDR3 is 14 residues. Trimming took 2 bases from V and 9 from J, leaving 17 bases between them. The germline V gene encodes CDR1 MDHEN and CDR2 SYDVKM. The CDR3 sequence is CASSLLPQSHGQYF. The DNA of the CDR3 is TGTGCCAGCAGTTTACTCCCACAATCTCACGGGCAGTACTTC.

This clonotype was seen ten or more times. The chain combines TRBV6-6 with TRBJ1-2, with D possibly TRBD1 on 6 matching bases. Germline loops: CDR1 MNHNY, CDR2 SVGAGI (reference sequence). The CDR3 contains 13 residues. With 5 bases removed from V and 8 bases from J, the gap between germline ends came to 15 bases. The CDR3 spells CASSPGQRLGYTF. The CDR3 DNA reads as TGTGCCAGCAGTCCCGGACAGCGGCTGGGCTACACCTTC.

This clonotype was detected ten times or more. The junction departs from germline at one end; a sequencing error may be responsible. CDR3 in DNA: TGTGCCAGCAATGAAGAGACCCAGTACTTC. As protein: CASNEETQYF. The V call is TRBV6-1, the J call TRBJ2-5; D ambiguous. The length of the CDR3 is 10 residues. From germline, CDR1 is MNHNS and CDR2 SASEGT.

This clonotype is a singleton in its sample. The V gene is TRBV12-3 or TRBV12-4, the J gene TRBJ2-1, with D maybe TRBD2 (5 bases). V lost 1 base and J 4 bases, leaving 11 bases between the germline ends. The CDR3 runs 15 residues. This CDR3 reads CASSLGGSFYNEQFF. The CDR3 DNA is TGTGCCAGCAGTTTAGGAGGGAGTTTTTACAATGAGCAGTTCTTC.

The table lists this clonotype with many counts. The CDR3 coding sequence is TGTGCCAGCAGTTTGCCCGATACCGGGGAGCTGTTTTTT. This encodes CASSLPDTGELFF. The rearrangement joins TRBV27 to TRBJ2-2; D uncertain. V was clipped by 3 bases and J by 5 bases, with 7 bases between them. Per germline, CDR1 MNHEY and CDR2 SMNVEV (reference sequence). The CDR3 has 13 amino acids.

This clonotype was observed a single time. The rearrangement uses TRBV12-3 or TRBV12-4 and TRBJ1-6; D might be TRBD1 (6 bases). The CDR3 runs to 15 residues. V was clipped by 6 bases and J by 7 bases, with 16 bases between them. CDR3 region: CASSGGRRKNSPLHF. The CDR3 nucleotides read TGTGCCAGCAGCGGGGGGCGGAGGAAGAATTCACCCCTCCACTTT.

Of note for this clonotype: Being one base from a much bigger clone, this may be a read error. This chain connects TRBV27 to TRBJ2-1; 8 nucleotides line up with TRBD2. In germline, CDR1 is MNHEY, CDR2 SMNVEV (reference sequence). The CDR3 sequence is 16 residues long. This CDR3 is CDSSLGAGGPYNEQFF. CDR3 bases: TGTGACAGCAGTTTAGGGGCGGGAGGACCTTACAATGAGCAGTTCTTC.

Many counts were recorded for this clonotype. V and J are TRBV7-2 and TRBJ2-7; D is uncertain. The V end was cut by 5 bases, the J end by 3 bases, with 17 bases between. This CDR3 spans 15 amino acids. Germline V gene data show CDR1 as SGHTA and CDR2 as FQGNSA. The CDR3 sequence: CASSEVGTPDYEQYF. CDR3 nucleotide sequence: TGTGCCAGCAGCGAGGTGGGCACCCCGGACTACGAGCAGTACTTC.

This clonotype occurred many times. This chain links TRBV27 with TRBJ2-1; the match to TRBD1 covers 9 bases. Trimming at V came to 2 bases and at J to 9 bases, leaving 20 bases not matched to a gene. The CDR3 consists of 19 residues. From germline, CDR1 is MNHEY and CDR2 SMNVEV (reference sequence). The DNA of the CDR3 is TGTGCCAGCAGTTTAATGCAACAGAGGGGACAGGGAGGCTTAAGTGAGCAGTTCTTC. It codes for CASSLMQQRGQGGLSEQFF.

This clonotype was found many times. The gene calls are TRBV20-1 and TRBJ2-7; the match to TRBD1 covers 9 bases. Trimming removed 6 bases from V and 1 base from J; junction bases left unmatched: 7. The CDR3 runs to 14 residues. Germline V gene lookup returns CDR1 DFQATT and CDR2 SNEGSKA (reference sequence). CDR3 amino acids: CSAGGQGSSYEQYF. The CDR3 coding sequence is TGCAGTGCGGGTGGACAGGGGAGTTCCTACGAGCAGTACTTC.

The table lists this clonotype with many counts. The chain couples TRBV29-1 to TRBJ2-2; the D gene is possibly TRBD1 (5 bases). The CDR3 has 11 residues. V was pared by 4 bases and J by 5 bases, with 5 bases between. The germline gives CDR1 SQVTM, CDR2 ANQGSEA. As DNA, the CDR3 is TGCAGCGTTGCAGGGACCGGGGAGCTGTTTTTT. Translated: CSVAGTGELFF.

This clonotype was observed many times. This rearrangement joins TRBV27 to TRBJ2-2; 8 bases are a match to TRBD2. After removal of 3 bases from V and 4 bases from J, the junction contained 16 bases not matched to a gene. This CDR3 spans 19 amino acids. Germline lookup yields CDR1 MNHEY and CDR2 SMNVEV (reference sequence). The CDR3 nucleotides are TGTGCCAGCAGTTTTGGGGCGGGAGGCCTGACCTGGGGCACCGGGGAGCTGTTTTTT. Amino acid sequence: CASSFGAGGLTWGTGELFF.

This clonotype was detected ten times or more. The V gene is TRBV5-1, the J gene TRBJ2-3; unclear D gene. V dropped 4 bases and J dropped 1 base, with 10 bases sitting between them. The CDR3 has 14 residues. Germline CDR1 and CDR2: SGHRS and YFSETQ. The CDR3 nucleotides read TGCGCCAGCAGCCCTAATAGTGGCACAGATACGCAGTATTTT. Translating gives CASSPNSGTDTQYF.

CDR3 coding DNA: TGTGCCAGCAGCCTATCAGGGGGCTGGAGCACTGAAGCTTTCTTT. It encodes CASSLSGGWSTEAFF. The chain employs TRBV7-3 and TRBJ1-1; TRBD1 matches at 8 bases. This CDR3 has 15 residues. Germline CDR1 reads SGHTA; CDR2 reads FQGTGA. V lost 5 bases, J lost 4 bases, and 9 bases stayed unmatched. The full variable domain, completed using reference TRBV7-3 and TRBJ1-1, is GAGVSQTPSNKVTEKGKYVELRCDPISGHTALYWYRQSLGQGPEFLIYFQGTGAADDSGLPNDRFFAVRPEGSVSTLKIQRTERGDSAVYLCASSLSGGWSTEAFFGQGTRLTVV.

The chain couples TRBV11-2 to TRBJ2-2; no clear D. V was shortened by 5 bases and J by 2 bases, with 6 bases between the two germline ends. The CDR3 totals 13 residues. CDR1 SGHAT and CDR2 FQNNGV come from the germline V gene. The CDR3 coding sequence is TGTGCCAGCAGCCCATTTAACACCGGGGAGCTGTTTTTT. Its translation: CASSPFNTGELFF.

This clonotype was picked up many times. The CDR3 region has the DNA TGTGCCAGCAGCTTAAGCGGTTCCGGGAACACTGAAGCTTTCTTT. As protein: CASSLSGSGNTEAFF. The J gene is TRBJ1-1, the V gene TRBV7-2; no clear D. The V gene lost 2 bases and the J gene lost 1 base, with 11 bases spanning the gap. The CDR3 is made up of 15 amino acids. From germline, CDR1 is SGHTA and CDR2 FQGNSA. The complete variable domain, with remaining parts taken from reference TRBV7-2 and TRBJ1-1, reads GAGVSQSPSNKVTEKGKDVELRCDPISGHTALYWYRQSLGQGLEFLIYFQGNSAPDKSGLPSDRFSAERTGGSVSTLTIQRTQQEDSAVYLCASSLSGSGNTEAFFGQGTRLTVV.

This clonotype was detected ten times or more. CDR3 DNA: TGCGCCAGCAGCATCTCCGGGGTGAACACTGAAGCTTTCTTT. It specifies CASSISGVNTEAFF. V gene TRBV5-1 combines with J gene TRBJ1-1, with D hard to call. Trimming pared 4 bases from V and 0 bases from J, leaving 10 bases between. The CDR3 extends over 14 amino acids. Germline assignment: CDR1 SGHRS and CDR2 YFSETQ.

The table lists this clonotype with many counts. V and J are TRBV7-2 and TRBJ1-2; 7 bases map to TRBD1. The CDR3 is made up of 13 amino acids. The V segment lost 5 bases and the J segment 0 bases; nucleotides outside the gene matches: 0. CDR1 is SGHTA, CDR2 FQGNSA, per germline. The CDR3 bases are TGTGCCAGCAGCAGGGGGCCTAACTATGGCTACACCTTC. Translating gives CASSRGPNYGYTF.